One and the same sample provided the 27 T cell receptor beta chains below, sequenced in a study of T cell responses to AZD1222 COVID-19 vaccine. Assay: immunoSEQ multiplex PCR; the TCRdb copy retains only in-frame clones and omits some. The data contain about 94,000 clones, roughly 90% of them singletons. The material was peripheral blood, obtained 28 days after the second AZD1222 dose. The origin of the receptors is an adult who received the AZD1222 COVID-19 vaccine.

J is TRBJ1-1 and V is TRBV6-6; TRBD1 matches 7 bases. The junction had 11 bases not matched to a gene; V was cut back by 7 bases and J by 3 bases. This CDR3 is 15 amino acids long. Germline-derived CDR1 and CDR2 are MNHNY and SVGAGI (reference sequence). The DNA of the CDR3 is TGTGCCAGCACCCTCCAGGGGGGGGTGGACACTGAAGCTTTCTTT. Residues: CASTLQGGVDTEAFF.

V gene TRBV7-3 combines with J gene TRBJ2-1, with 16 bases lining up with TRBD2. The CDR3 consists of 16 residues. Germline-derived CDR1 and CDR2 are SGHTA and FQGTGA. V gave up 4 bases and J gave up 9 bases; unmatched junction bases: 6. CDR3 protein: CASSSSGTSGRVEQFF. The DNA of the CDR3 is TGTGCCAGCAGCTCCTCCGGGACTAGCGGGAGGGTTGAGCAGTTCTTC. Variable domain in full (rest from reference TRBV7-3 and TRBJ2-1): GAGVSQTPSNKVTEKGKYVELRCDPISGHTALYWYRQSLGQGPEFLIYFQGTGAADDSGLPNDRFFAVRPEGSVSTLKIQRTERGDSAVYLCASSSSGTSGRVEQFFGPGTRLTVL.

A few counts support this clone. This CDR3 is CATTYLGRRTGERVNTEAFF. CDR3 bases: TGTGCCACAACATATTTAGGGAGAAGGACAGGTGAAAGGGTGAACACTGAAGCTTTCTTT. The chain carries TRBV24-1 and TRBJ1-1; TRBD1 aligns across 7 bases. CDR3 length: 20 residues. With 10 bases clipped from V and 0 bases from J, the junction kept 25 bases outside the gene matches. CDR1 and CDR2 from the germline V gene are KGHDR and SFDVKD.

This sequence joins TRBV5-5 and TRBJ1-2; unclear D gene. The germline V gene encodes CDR1 SGHKS and CDR2 YYEKEE (reference sequence). The V end was cut by 4 bases, the J end by 2 bases, with 15 bases between. This CDR3 is built from 15 residues. The CDR3 spells CASSHVGQSNYGYTF. In nucleotides, the CDR3 is TGTGCCAGCAGCCACGTCGGGCAGTCGAACTATGGCTACACCTTC.

The CDR3 DNA follows: TGCGCCAGCCGTCCGGGGAGTAATGGGGAGAGTGAAAAACTGTTTTTT. Amino acid sequence: CASRPGSNGESEKLFF. The rearrangement links TRBV5-1 to TRBJ1-4, with D uncertain. Germline CDR1 reads SGHRS; CDR2 reads YFSETQ. Trimming removed 7 bases from V and 7 bases from J, with 23 bases in between. The CDR3 sequence is 16 residues long.

This sequence joins TRBV6-5 and TRBJ2-5, with D uncertain. CDR3 length: 14 amino acids. The germline V gene encodes CDR1 MNHEY and CDR2 SVGAGI. The germline V and J ends were trimmed by 0 bases and 1 base, with 6 bases remaining between them. CDR3 nucleotides: TGTGCCAGCAGTTACTCGACGCTCCAAGAGACCCAGTACTTC. Protein sequence: CASSYSTLQETQYF.

The chain links TRBV7-9 to TRBJ2-7; a weak D match, TRBD1 (5 bases). CDR3 length: 13 amino acids. The ends were cut back, 6 bases at V and 1 base at J, with 10 bases in the middle. Germline lookup yields CDR1 SEHNR and CDR2 FQNEAQ (reference sequence). CDR3 nucleotides: TGTGCCAGCAGGGGGCAGGGTTCCTACGAGCAGTACTTC. This sequence encodes CASRGQGSYEQYF.

This chain links TRBV5-1 with TRBJ1-5, with 7 bases lining up with TRBD1. This CDR3 is 18 amino acids long. The V segment lost 4 bases and the J segment 1 base; nucleotides outside the gene matches: 14. The germline CDR1 and CDR2 sequences are SGHRS and YFSETQ. As DNA, the CDR3 is TGCGCCAGCAGCGCCGAATATCTGACAGGGAGAAGCAATCAGCCCCAGCATTTT. Protein: CASSAEYLTGRSNQPQHF.

J is TRBJ2-7 and V is TRBV9; 14 bases fit TRBD2. Per the germline V gene, CDR1 is SGDLS and CDR2 is YYNGEE. J gave up 5 bases and V 4 bases, and 11 bases lay outside the gene matches. CDR3 size: 17 residues. CDR3 loop: CASSTGRTSGGWDEQYF. The CDR3 DNA sequence: TGTGCCAGCAGCACTGGGCGGACTAGCGGGGGGTGGGACGAGCAGTACTTC.

This chain links TRBV2 with TRBJ1-1; a weak D match, TRBD1 (5 bases). The CDR3 has 14 amino acids. Trimming cost V 5 bases and J 4 bases, with 14 bases left between them. Germline lookup yields CDR1 SNHLY and CDR2 FYNNEI. The chain's CDR3 is CASSPRSGSTEAFF. CDR3 in DNA: TGTGCCAGCAGTCCTCGTTCAGGGAGCACTGAAGCTTTCTTT.

This clone was observed a single time. This rearrangement joins TRBV5-1 to TRBJ2-1; D unresolved. Trimming cost V 0 bases and J 9 bases, with 13 bases left between them. There are 14 residues in the CDR3. The germline V gene encodes CDR1 SGHRS and CDR2 YFSETQ. The CDR3 DNA sequence: TGCGCCAGCAGCTTGGGTACGGAGATTGGTGAGCAGTTCTTC. This sequence encodes CASSLGTEIGEQFF.

With respect to this clone: Sequence at one end of the junction differs from germline and may be a read error. The rearrangement uses TRBV5-6 and TRBJ1-5; D is possibly TRBD1 (5 bases). The germline V gene encodes CDR1 SGHDT and CDR2 YYEEEE. There are 12 residues in the CDR3. The CDR3 sequence: CASSTSGTHITF. The CDR3 bases are TGTGCCAGCAGCACTTCCGGGACCCACATCACTTTT. Variable domain in full (rest from reference TRBV5-6 and TRBJ1-5): DAGVTQSPTHLIKTRGQQVTLRCSPKSGHDTVSWYQQALGQGPQFIFQYYEEEERQRGNFPDRFSGHQFPNYSSELNVNALLLGDSALYLCASSTSGTHITFGDGTRLSIL.

The V call is TRBV29-1, the J call TRBJ2-1; 16 nucleotides match TRBD2. The CDR3 is 17 amino acids. V was pared by 7 bases and J by 1 base, with 7 bases of the junction left unmatched. Per the germline V gene, CDR1 is SQVTM and CDR2 is ANQGSEA. The CDR3 bases are TGCAGCGCCCTGGGACTAGCGGGGGGGCAATCCTACAATGAGCAGTTCTTC. It is translated as CSALGLAGGQSYNEQFF.

V is TRBV6-4 and J is TRBJ1-5; no clear D. This CDR3 contains 16 residues. Germline V lookup: CDR1 MRHNA, CDR2 SNTAGT. V dropped 4 bases and J dropped 5 bases, with 18 bases sitting between them. DNA of the CDR3: TGTGCCAGCAGTGGGTTAGGTTGGCGGTGGGATCAGCCCCAGCATTTT. Its translation is CASSGLGWRWDQPQHF.

The chain uses TRBV20-1 and TRBJ1-4, with D perhaps TRBD1 (5 bases). The CDR3 is 14 residues long. The V end was cut by 3 bases, the J end by 4 bases, with 12 bases between. CDR1 is DFQATT, CDR2 SNEGSKA, per germline (reference sequence). The CDR3 spells CSASQAGGNEKLFF. CDR3 coding DNA: TGCAGTGCTAGTCAGGCTGGGGGTAATGAAAAACTGTTTTTT.

CDR3 residues: CASSLVPPGTFNTEAFF. The CDR3 nucleotides are TGTGCCAGCAGCTTGGTTCCCCCAGGCACTTTTAACACTGAAGCTTTCTTT. V gene TRBV5-5 combines with J gene TRBJ1-1; no clear D gene. The CDR3 is made up of 17 amino acids. CDR1 and CDR2 (germline): SGHKS, YYEKEE (reference sequence). Trimming left V 0 bases short and J 2 bases short, with 17 bases between.

This chain uses TRBV6-5 with TRBJ1-2; D gene ambiguous. Trimming cost V 6 bases and J 4 bases, with 18 bases left between them. The germline V gene has CDR1 MNHEY and CDR2 SVGAGI. The CDR3 spans 15 residues. Here the CDR3 reads CASSPTGGQPYGYTF. In nucleotides, the CDR3 is TGTGCCAGCAGCCCGACGGGCGGCCAGCCCTATGGCTACACCTTC.

Here the CDR3 reads CASTGGRAGGPEQYF. The DNA of the CDR3 is TGTGCCAGCACCGGGGGCCGTGCAGGGGGCCCCGAGCAGTACTTC. The rearrangement links TRBV6-5 to TRBJ2-7, with TRBD1 matching 8 bases. From germline, CDR1 is MNHEY and CDR2 SVGAGI. The CDR3 has 15 amino acids. V dropped 7 bases and J dropped 6; count of bases not matched to a gene: 14.

CDR3 DNA: TGTGCCAGCACCTCGGGGGACAGGGTGACCTACGAGCAGTACTTC. It codes for CASTSGDRVTYEQYF. This rearrangement joins TRBV6-6 to TRBJ2-7; 9 nucleotides match TRBD1. Germline CDR1 and CDR2: MNHNY and SVGAGI (reference sequence). V lost 7 bases, J lost 2 bases, and 9 bases stayed unmatched. The CDR3 length is 15 residues.

The CDR3 loop is CASRGDTEAFF. CDR3 sequence (DNA): TGTGCCAGCCGAGGGGACACTGAAGCTTTCTTT. The chain recombines TRBV6-5 with TRBJ1-1, with a weak D call TRBD1 (5 bases). The CDR3 is made up of 11 amino acids. Germline V CDR1 and CDR2: MNHEY, SVGAGI. Deletions cut 8 bases from V and 3 bases from J, with 7 bases between.

The chain uses TRBV18 and TRBJ2-7; D is undetermined. CDR3 length: 13 amino acids. Trimming took off 3 bases at V and 1 base at J, with 7 bases between the two ends. CDR1 KGHSH and CDR2 LQKENI come from the germline V gene. The CDR3 protein is CASSPDQSYEQYF. The CDR3 nucleotides are TGTGCCAGCTCACCGGACCAGTCCTACGAGCAGTACTTC.

V usage is TRBV7-2 and J usage is TRBJ1-2; no firm D call. Germline V lookup: CDR1 SGHTA, CDR2 FQGNSA. Trimming pared 4 bases from V and 3 bases from J, leaving 12 bases between. The CDR3 extends over 14 amino acids. The CDR3 DNA reads as TGTGCCAGCAGCTCCCAAGGGAGGTACTATGGCTACACCTTC. It specifies CASSSQGRYYGYTF.

The chain employs TRBV11-2 and TRBJ1-1; D ambiguous. Trimming took off 0 bases at V and 1 base at J, with 3 bases between the two ends. This CDR3 comprises 13 residues. Germline assignment: CDR1 SGHAT and CDR2 FQNNGV. The CDR3 loop reads CASSLERNTEAFF. CDR3 sequence (DNA): TGTGCCAGCAGCTTAGAACGGAACACTGAAGCTTTCTTT.

The rearrangement links TRBV5-1 to TRBJ1-2; 11 bases are shared with TRBD1. The germline gives CDR1 SGHRS, CDR2 YFSETQ. This CDR3 region has 16 residues. V lost 0 bases and J lost 6; bases outside the gene matches: 7. The CDR3: CASSLARTGGTDGYTF. CDR3 in DNA: TGCGCCAGCAGCTTGGCCCGGACAGGGGGCACTGATGGCTACACCTTC.

The chain links TRBV25-1 to TRBJ1-1; D is undetermined. Trimming pared 3 bases from V and 3 bases from J, leaving 23 bases between. Germline CDR1 is MGHDK and CDR2 is SYGVNS. The CDR3 runs to 18 residues. CDR3 residues: CASSEGGRAATSHTEAFF. The DNA for the CDR3 is TGTGCCAGCAGTGAGGGAGGGCGGGCAGCCACTTCCCACACTGAAGCTTTCTTT.

The rearrangement uses TRBV10-3 and TRBJ2-7; the match to TRBD1 covers 7 bases. CDR3 length equals 13 residues. Germline V CDR1 and CDR2: ENHRY, SYGVKD. Unmatched junction bases numbered 2, after V lost 3 bases and J lost 3 bases. This CDR3 is CAISEGTVYEQYF. CDR3 bases: TGTGCCATCAGTGAAGGGACAGTCTACGAGCAGTACTTC.

The chain has TRBV6-2 or TRBV6-3 and TRBJ1-5; maybe TRBD1 (6 bases). The CDR3 runs to 15 residues. CDR1 MNHEY and CDR2 SVGEGT come from the germline V gene. The V end was cut by 4 bases, the J end by 4 bases, with 14 bases between. This CDR3 reads CASSSGLTGNQPQHF. In DNA, the CDR3 is TGTGCCAGCAGTTCGGGGCTGACAGGTAATCAGCCCCAGCATTTT.